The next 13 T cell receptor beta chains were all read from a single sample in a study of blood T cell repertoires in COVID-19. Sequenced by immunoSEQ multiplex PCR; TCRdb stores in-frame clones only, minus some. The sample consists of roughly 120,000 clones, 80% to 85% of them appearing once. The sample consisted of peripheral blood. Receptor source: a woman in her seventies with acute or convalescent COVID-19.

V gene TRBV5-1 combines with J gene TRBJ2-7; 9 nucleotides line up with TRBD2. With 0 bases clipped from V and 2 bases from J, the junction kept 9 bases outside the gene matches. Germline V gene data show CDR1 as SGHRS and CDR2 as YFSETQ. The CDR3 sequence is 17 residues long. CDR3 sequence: CASSLGLAGDGTYEQYF. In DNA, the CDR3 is TGCGCCAGCAGCTTGGGGTTAGCGGGAGATGGGACCTACGAGCAGTACTTC.

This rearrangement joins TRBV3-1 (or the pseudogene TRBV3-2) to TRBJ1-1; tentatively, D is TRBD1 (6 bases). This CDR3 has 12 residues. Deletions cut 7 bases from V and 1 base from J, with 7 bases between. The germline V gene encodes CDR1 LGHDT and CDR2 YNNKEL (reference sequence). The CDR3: CASTTGNTEAFF. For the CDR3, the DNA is TGTGCCAGCACGACAGGGAACACTGAAGCTTTCTTT.

The CDR3 sequence is CASSLVGDREAFF. In nucleotides, the CDR3 is TGCGCCAGCAGCTTGGTGGGTGACAGAGAAGCTTTCTTT. The chain carries TRBV5-1 and TRBJ1-1, with a weak D call TRBD1 (5 bases). Trimming removed 0 bases at V and 8 bases at J, with 11 bases between. Germline CDR1 reads SGHRS; CDR2 reads YFSETQ. This CDR3 is built from 13 residues. Filled out from reference TRBV5-1 and TRBJ1-1, the complete variable domain reads KAGVTQTPRYLIKTRGQQVTLSCSPISGHRSVSWYQQTPGQGLQFLFEYFSETQRNKGNFPGRFSGRQFSNSRSEMNVSTLELGDSALYLCASSLVGDREAFFGQGTRLTVV.

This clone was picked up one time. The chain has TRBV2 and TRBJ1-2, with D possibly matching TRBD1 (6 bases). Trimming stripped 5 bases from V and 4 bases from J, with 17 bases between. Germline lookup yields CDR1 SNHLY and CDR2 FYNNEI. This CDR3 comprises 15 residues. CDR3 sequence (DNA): TGTGCCAGCAGTTTTACCCCCCAGGGGACCTATGGCTACACCTTC. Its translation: CASSFTPQGTYGYTF.

Written as DNA, the CDR3 is TGTGCCAGCAGTCGCGACAGGTCTGGGGCCAACGTCCTGACTTTC. It is translated as CASSRDRSGANVLTF. This chain links TRBV6-2 or TRBV6-3 with TRBJ2-6; D is perhaps TRBD1 (6 bases). Germline V lookup: CDR1 MNHEY, CDR2 SVGEGT. The CDR3 length is 15 residues. The V and J ends lost 5 bases and 1 base respectively, with 9 bases between them.

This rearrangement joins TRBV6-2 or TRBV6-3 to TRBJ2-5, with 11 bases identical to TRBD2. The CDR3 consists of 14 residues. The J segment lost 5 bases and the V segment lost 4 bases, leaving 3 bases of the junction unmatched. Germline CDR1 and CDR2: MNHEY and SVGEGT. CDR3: CASSSIAGGETQYF. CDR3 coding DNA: TGTGCCAGCAGTTCCATAGCGGGAGGGGAGACCCAGTACTTC.

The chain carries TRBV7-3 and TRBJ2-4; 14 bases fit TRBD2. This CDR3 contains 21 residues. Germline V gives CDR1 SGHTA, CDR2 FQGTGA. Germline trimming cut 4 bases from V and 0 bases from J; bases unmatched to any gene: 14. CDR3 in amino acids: CASSSAGLAGVLELAKNIQYF. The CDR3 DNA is TGTGCCAGCAGCTCGGCGGGACTAGCGGGGGTACTCGAACTAGCCAAAAACATTCAGTACTTC.

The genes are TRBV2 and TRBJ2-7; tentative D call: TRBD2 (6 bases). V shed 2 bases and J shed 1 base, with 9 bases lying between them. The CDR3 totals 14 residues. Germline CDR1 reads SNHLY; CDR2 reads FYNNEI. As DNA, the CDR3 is TGTGCCAGCAGTGAAACTAGCTCATCCTACGAGCAGTACTTC. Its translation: CASSETSSSYEQYF.

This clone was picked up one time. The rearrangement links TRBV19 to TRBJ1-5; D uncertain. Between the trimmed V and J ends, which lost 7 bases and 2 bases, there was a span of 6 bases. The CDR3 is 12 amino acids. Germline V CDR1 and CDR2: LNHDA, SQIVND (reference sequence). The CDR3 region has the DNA TGTGCCAGTACGAGGGGCAATCAGCCCCAGCATTTT. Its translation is CASTRGNQPQHF.

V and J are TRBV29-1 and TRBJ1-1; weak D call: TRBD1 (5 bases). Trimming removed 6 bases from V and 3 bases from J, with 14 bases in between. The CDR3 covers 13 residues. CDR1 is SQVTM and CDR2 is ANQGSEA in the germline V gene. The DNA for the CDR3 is TGCAGCGTACCCAGGGTCGGCGACACTGAAGCTTTCTTT. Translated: CSVPRVGDTEAFF.

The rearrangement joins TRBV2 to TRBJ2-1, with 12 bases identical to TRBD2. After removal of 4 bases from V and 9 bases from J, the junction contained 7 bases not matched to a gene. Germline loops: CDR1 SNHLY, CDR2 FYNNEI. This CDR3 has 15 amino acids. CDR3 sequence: CASSGNGLAGSEQFF. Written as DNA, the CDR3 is TGTGCCAGCAGTGGGAACGGACTAGCGGGAAGTGAGCAGTTCTTC.

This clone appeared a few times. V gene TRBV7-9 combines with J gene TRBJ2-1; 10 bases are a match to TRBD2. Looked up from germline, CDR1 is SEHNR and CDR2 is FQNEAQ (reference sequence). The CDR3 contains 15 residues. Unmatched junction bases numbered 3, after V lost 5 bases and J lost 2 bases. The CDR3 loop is CASSPSGGAYNEQFF. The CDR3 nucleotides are TGTGCCAGCAGCCCTAGCGGGGGTGCCTACAATGAGCAGTTCTTC.

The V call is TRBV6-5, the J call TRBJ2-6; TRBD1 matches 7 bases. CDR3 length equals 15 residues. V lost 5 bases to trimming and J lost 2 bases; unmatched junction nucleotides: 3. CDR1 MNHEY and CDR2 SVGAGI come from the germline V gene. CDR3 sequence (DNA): TGTGCCAGCAGTCCAGGGGGACCTGGGGCCAACGTCCTGACTTTC. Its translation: CASSPGGPGANVLTF.